A single sample is the source of the 26 T cell receptor beta chains below, sequenced in a study of blood T cell repertoires in COVID-19 (dated by TCRdb to 2018 to 2020). Libraries were built with the immunoSEQ multiplex PCR assay. TCRdb mirrors the immuneACCESS table, restricted to in-frame sequences. Some clones are absent from its copies; in checked studies, under half trace to an unresolved V gene, and the reason for the others is unknown. This sample gives roughly 40,000 clones in total; 65% to 90% of them show up just once. The top ten clones comprise approximately 10% of the sample. Sequenced sample: peripheral blood. Receptor source: a human donor in a cohort sampled during active COVID-19.

J is TRBJ1-2 and V is TRBV7-2; TRBD1 aligns across 7 bases. CDR1 is SGHTA and CDR2 is FQGNSA in the germline V gene. The CDR3 has 13 amino acids. Germline trimming cut 5 bases from V and 8 bases from J; bases unmatched to any gene: 8. CDR3 sequence reads: CASSTRDSGGYTF. In nucleotides, the CDR3 is TGTGCCAGCAGCACCCGGGACAGTGGAGGCTACACCTTC.

The J gene is TRBJ1-6, the V gene TRBV6-5, with D tentatively TRBD1 (6 bases). This CDR3 has 13 amino acids. Trimming removed 10 bases from V and 7 bases from J, with 14 bases in between. Per the germline V gene, CDR1 is MNHEY and CDR2 is SVGAGI. The CDR3 sequence: CATKQGSNSPLHF. CDR3 nucleotides: TGTGCCACCAAACAGGGATCAAATTCACCCCTCCACTTT.

The V and J genes are TRBV5-4 and TRBJ2-2, with 8 bases aligning to TRBD1. J was trimmed by 2 bases and V by 3 bases; bases with no gene match: 6. The CDR3 is 16 amino acids. Germline V lookup: CDR1 SGHNT, CDR2 YYREEE (reference sequence). The CDR3 nucleotides read TGTGCCAGCAGCTCAGGGGGCCAACCCAACACCGGGGAGCTGTTTTTT. This gives the protein CASSSGGQPNTGELFF.

The V gene is TRBV3-1 (or the pseudogene TRBV3-2), the J gene TRBJ2-5, with a possible D match to TRBD1 (5 bases). V lost 2 bases to trimming and J lost 6 bases, with 13 bases between them. This CDR3 region has 14 residues. CDR1 is LGHDT, CDR2 YNNKEL, per germline (reference sequence). The CDR3 spells CASSQRSGLQTQYF. CDR3 nucleotides: TGTGCCAGCAGCCAAAGGTCAGGGTTACAGACCCAGTACTTC.

The chain is built from TRBV30 and TRBJ2-2, with a tentative D call TRBD1 (6 bases). Germline V gene data show CDR1 as GTSNPN and CDR2 as SVGIG (reference sequence). The CDR3 is 15 amino acids. V was clipped by 4 bases and J by 4 bases, with 16 bases between them. CDR3 region: CAWIPGTLGTGELFF. The DNA for the CDR3 is TGTGCCTGGATCCCTGGGACATTAGGCACCGGGGAGCTGTTTTTT.

The chain is built from TRBV6-5 and TRBJ1-1; a weak D match, TRBD1 (6 bases). V gave up 7 bases and J gave up 6 bases, with 15 bases separating them. The CDR3 sequence is 13 residues long. Germline CDR1 MNHEY, CDR2 SVGAGI. The CDR3 loop is CASKMNRAAEAFF. CDR3 DNA sequence: TGTGCCAGCAAGATGAACAGGGCCGCTGAAGCTTTCTTT.

The gene calls are TRBV18 and TRBJ2-1, with D perhaps matching TRBD2 (5 bases). Germline CDR1 is KGHSH and CDR2 is LQKENI. With 3 bases removed from V and 7 bases from J, the gap between germline ends came to 16 bases. This CDR3 is built from 15 residues. CDR3 loop: CASSPISGNGNEQFF. DNA of the CDR3: TGTGCCAGCTCACCCATATCCGGGAACGGGAATGAGCAGTTCTTC.

The chain combines TRBV11-2 with TRBJ2-7, with 9 bases fitting TRBD2. The CDR3 is 14 residues long. In germline, CDR1 is SGHAT, CDR2 FQNNGV. V gave up 5 bases and J gave up 7 bases; unmatched junction bases: 9. The DNA for the CDR3 is TGTGCCAGCAGCCCACCAGCTAGCGGGGAGGAGCAGTACTTC. Amino acids: CASSPPASGEEQYF. Full variable domain (missing parts from reference TRBV11-2 and TRBJ2-7): EAGVAQSPRYKIIEKRQSVAFWCNPISGHATLYWYQQILGQGPKLLIQFQNNGVVDDSQLPKDRFSAERLKGVDSTLKIQPAKLEDSAVYLCASSPPASGEEQYFGPGTRLTVT.

The chain joins TRBV2 to TRBJ1-4; no clear D gene. Trimming cost V 2 bases and J 0 bases, with 10 bases left between them. CDR1 and CDR2 (germline): SNHLY, FYNNEI. There are 16 residues in the CDR3. The CDR3 reads CASSEIGGTTNEKLFF. Written as DNA, the CDR3 is TGTGCCAGCAGTGAAATTGGAGGAACAACTAATGAAAAACTGTTTTTT.

The chain has TRBV5-4 and TRBJ1-1; D remains ambiguous. Trimming removed 0 bases at V and 5 bases at J, with 14 bases between. The CDR3 totals 15 residues. From germline, CDR1 is SGHNT and CDR2 YYREEE (reference sequence). The CDR3 loop is CASSLEVKVRTEAFF. As DNA, the CDR3 is TGTGCCAGCAGCTTGGAGGTAAAGGTGAGGACTGAAGCTTTCTTT.

The chain is built from TRBV9 and TRBJ2-1, with 10 bases fitting TRBD2. The germline V gene has CDR1 SGDLS and CDR2 YYNGEE. The CDR3 sequence is 17 residues long. Trimming removed 3 bases from V and 4 bases from J; junction bases left unmatched: 10. The CDR3 here is CASSARRTSGHYNEQFF. The DNA of the CDR3 is TGTGCCAGCAGCGCCCGCCGGACTAGCGGACATTACAATGAGCAGTTCTTC. Full variable domain (missing parts from reference TRBV9 and TRBJ2-1): DSGVTQTPKHLITATGQRVTLRCSPRSGDLSVYWYQQSLDQGLQFLIQYYNGEERAKGNILERFSAQQFPDLHSELNLSSLELGDSALYFCASSARRTSGHYNEQFFGPGTRLTVL.

The J gene is TRBJ2-2, the V gene TRBV5-1; possible D gene TRBD2, 6 bases. The CDR3 extends over 15 amino acids. Trimming removed 5 bases at V and 0 bases at J, with 11 bases between. Germline V gene sequence: CDR1 SGHRS, CDR2 YFSETQ. CDR3: CASRPTSANTGELFF. The CDR3 DNA sequence: TGCGCCAGCAGACCGACTAGTGCGAACACCGGGGAGCTGTTTTTT.

This chain uses TRBV5-6 with TRBJ1-6, with 7 bases identical to TRBD1. The CDR3 consists of 14 residues. CDR1 is SGHDT, CDR2 YYEEEE, per germline. V shed 2 bases, J shed 7 bases, and the junction held 3 bases outside the gene matches. In DNA, the CDR3 is TGTGCCAGCAGCTTAGGGGACAGAAATTCACCCCTCCACTTT. Translated: CASSLGDRNSPLHF.

A note on this clone: Other DNA sequences within the sample encode an identical CDR3. The chain employs TRBV9 and TRBJ2-7; 8 nucleotides line up with TRBD2. V lost 2 bases to trimming and J lost 1 base; unmatched junction nucleotides: 5. The CDR3 is 15 residues long. Germline CDR1 SGDLS, CDR2 YYNGEE. In DNA form, the CDR3 reads TGTGCCAGCAGCGTCGGCCTAGCGGGTTCCTACGAGCAGTACTTC. Its protein is CASSVGLAGSYEQYF.

The chain carries TRBV5-4 and TRBJ2-3, with 11 bases lining up with TRBD2. V shed 2 bases and J 0 bases; nucleotides not matched to a gene: 5. Germline values: CDR1 SGHNT, CDR2 YYREEE (reference sequence). CDR3 size: 17 residues. The CDR3 coding sequence is TGTGCCAGCAGCTTTCGACTAGCGGGATCGAGCACAGATACGCAGTATTTT. As protein: CASSFRLAGSSTDTQYF.

V usage is TRBV20-1 and J usage is TRBJ1-6; 8 bases line up with TRBD1. The trim removed 3 bases at V and 7 bases at J, leaving 11 bases unmatched. CDR3 size: 16 residues. Germline V gene lookup returns CDR1 DFQATT and CDR2 SNEGSKA (reference sequence). The CDR3 region is CSASLGQGRLNSPLHF. The CDR3 DNA is TGCAGTGCTAGTCTTGGACAGGGCCGATTGAATTCACCCCTCCACTTT.

The chain is built from TRBV18 and TRBJ2-2; 8 nucleotides line up with TRBD1. The germline V gene encodes CDR1 KGHSH and CDR2 LQKENI. The J segment lost 1 base and the V segment lost 2 bases, leaving 3 bases of the junction unmatched. This CDR3 has 16 amino acids. The CDR3 DNA reads TGTGCCAGCTCACCATTCACAGGGGGGAACACCGGGGAGCTGTTTTTT. Protein: CASSPFTGGNTGELFF. Together with reference TRBV18 and TRBJ2-2, the CDR3 gives the full variable domain: NAGVMQNPRHLVRRRGQEARLRCSPMKGHSHVYWYRQLPEEGLKFMVYLQKENIIDESGMPKERFSAEFPKEGPSILRIQQVVRGDSAAYFCASSPFTGGNTGELFFGEGSRLTVL.

The rearrangement links TRBV5-1 to TRBJ2-7, with 7 bases identical to TRBD2. The germline V gene has CDR1 SGHRS and CDR2 YFSETQ. The CDR3 is made up of 12 amino acids. Germline trimming cut 3 bases from V and 5 bases from J; bases unmatched to any gene: 2. CDR3 protein: CASSWAGDEQYF. Written as DNA, the CDR3 is TGCGCCAGCAGCTGGGCGGGGGACGAGCAGTACTTC. The whole variable domain, remainder taken from reference TRBV5-1 and TRBJ2-7, is KAGVTQTPRYLIKTRGQQVTLSCSPISGHRSVSWYQQTPGQGLQFLFEYFSETQRNKGNFPGRFSGRQFSNSRSEMNVSTLELGDSALYLCASSWAGDEQYFGPGTRLTVT.

The V call is TRBV14, the J call TRBJ2-7; D may be TRBD2 (6 bases). Germline V gene data show CDR1 as SGHDN and CDR2 as FVKESK. The V end lost 4 bases, the J end lost 3 bases, and 13 bases lay between the germline ends. This CDR3 is built from 14 residues. The CDR3 nucleotides read TGTGCCAGCAGCCCCGGGGGTCTGGGCTACGAGCAGTACTTC. It is translated as CASSPGGLGYEQYF.

In its sample, this clone was seen a few times. The chain recombines TRBV15 with TRBJ2-2; D is unresolved. The CDR3 spans 14 residues. V lost 0 bases, J lost 6 bases, and 8 bases lay in between. From germline, CDR1 is LNHNV and CDR2 YYDKDF (reference sequence). Here the CDR3 reads CATSRDRQAGELFF. The CDR3, as DNA: TGTGCCACCAGCAGAGATAGGCAGGCCGGGGAGCTGTTTTTT.

The CDR3 region is CASRTGNTGELFF. For the CDR3, the DNA is TGTGCCAGCCGGACAGGGAACACCGGGGAGCTGTTTTTT. V gene TRBV28 combines with J gene TRBJ2-2; 7 bases fit TRBD1. The junction had 1 base not matched to a gene; V was cut back by 8 bases and J by 1 base. This CDR3 has 13 residues. Per germline, CDR1 MDHEN and CDR2 SYDVKM.

V usage is TRBV4-2 and J usage is TRBJ1-2; TRBD1 might be the D (6 bases). The V and J ends lost 0 bases and 2 bases respectively, with 13 bases between them. Looked up from germline, CDR1 is LGHNA and CDR2 is YNFKEQ. The CDR3 loop spans 16 amino acids. The CDR3 nucleotides are TGTGCCAGCAGCCAAGAGATACAGGGATCCAACTATGGCTACACCTTC. Residues: CASSQEIQGSNYGYTF.

The CDR3 loop is CASSTGSTEAFF. CDR3 DNA sequence: TGTGCCAGCAGTACAGGGAGTACTGAAGCTTTCTTT. The V gene is TRBV6-5, the J gene TRBJ1-1; a possible D gene is TRBD1 (6 bases). The V and J ends lost 5 bases and 5 bases respectively, with 9 bases between them. Germline V lookup: CDR1 MNHEY, CDR2 SVGAGI. The CDR3 covers 12 residues.

This chain connects TRBV6-5 to TRBJ2-5; D is uncertain. The V and J ends lost 8 bases and 1 base respectively, with 11 bases between them. CDR1 and CDR2 from the germline V gene are MNHEY and SVGAGI. The CDR3 totals 13 residues. The CDR3 reads CASVLQAQETQYF. Written as DNA, the CDR3 is TGTGCCAGCGTCTTGCAGGCCCAAGAGACCCAGTACTTC.

The V call is TRBV5-1, the J call TRBJ2-3, with TRBD1 as a possible D gene (5 bases). CDR1 is SGHRS and CDR2 is YFSETQ in the germline V gene. Trimming removed 0 bases at V and 4 bases at J, with 12 bases between. CDR3 size: 15 residues. The CDR3 bases are TGCGCCAGCAGCTTGGGACAGTTAGTACCAGATACGCAGTATTTT. Amino acid sequence: CASSLGQLVPDTQYF.

The CDR3 DNA sequence: TGTGCCTGGAGCCAGGGGGCCTACAATGAGCAGTTCTTC. It codes for CAWSQGAYNEQFF. The V and J genes are TRBV30 and TRBJ2-1, with 7 nucleotides matching TRBD1. The V gene end was trimmed by 3 bases and the J gene end by 2 bases; junction bases not matched to a gene: 1. Germline loops: CDR1 GTSNPN, CDR2 SVGIG (reference sequence). The CDR3 is 13 residues long.